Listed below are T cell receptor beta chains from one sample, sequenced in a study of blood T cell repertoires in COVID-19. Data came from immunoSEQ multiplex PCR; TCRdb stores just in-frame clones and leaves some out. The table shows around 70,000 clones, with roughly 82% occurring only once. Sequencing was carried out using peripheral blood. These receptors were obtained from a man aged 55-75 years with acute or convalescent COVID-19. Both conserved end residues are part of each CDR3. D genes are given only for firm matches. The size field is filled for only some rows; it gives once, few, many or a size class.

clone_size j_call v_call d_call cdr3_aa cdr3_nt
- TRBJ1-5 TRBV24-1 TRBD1 CATSETTGLGNQPQHF TGTGCCACCAGTGAGACGACAGGGTTGGGCAATCAGCCCCAGCATTTT
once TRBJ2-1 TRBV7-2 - CASGQKPNEQFF TGTGCCAGCGGGCAGAAACCGAATGAGCAGTTCTTC
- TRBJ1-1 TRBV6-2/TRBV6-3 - CASSSTQKTSRTEAFF TGTGCCAGCAGTTCGACGCAAAAGACAAGCAGGACTGAAGCTTTCTTT
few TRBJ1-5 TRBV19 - CASSIDRGGGSGNQPQHF TGTGCCAGTAGTATAGATCGTGGGGGGGGCTCAGGCAATCAGCCCCAGCATTTT
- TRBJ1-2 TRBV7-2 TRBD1 CASSPYRGPNYGYTF TGTGCCAGCAGCCCTTACAGGGGCCCTAACTATGGCTACACCTTC
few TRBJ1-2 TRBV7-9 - CASGDPQGPAYGYTF TGTGCCAGCGGGGATCCACAGGGCCCTGCCTATGGCTACACCTTC
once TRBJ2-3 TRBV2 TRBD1 CASRDRGFTDTQYF TGTGCCAGTAGGGACAGGGGTTTTACGGATACGCAGTATTTT
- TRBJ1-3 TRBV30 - CAWSPGASGNTIYF TGTGCCTGGAGCCCGGGAGCCTCTGGAAACACCATATATTTT
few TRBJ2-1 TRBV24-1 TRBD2 CATSGPGLAGRDEQFF TGTGCCACCAGTGGGCCGGGACTAGCGGGGAGGGATGAGCAGTTCTTC
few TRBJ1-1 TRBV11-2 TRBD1 CASSMTGENAFF TGTGCCAGCAGCATGACAGGGGAGAATGCTTTCTTT
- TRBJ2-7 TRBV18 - CASSPQARTWYF TGTGCCAGCTCACCCCAAGCTCGGACATGGTACTTC
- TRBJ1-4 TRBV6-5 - CASSYRGLEGEKLFF TGTGCCAGCAGTTATAGGGGACTAGAGGGTGAAAAACTGTTTTTT
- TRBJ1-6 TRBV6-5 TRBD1 CASRFQGADNSPLHF TGTGCCAGCCGGTTCCAGGGGGCTGATAATTCACCCCTCCACTTT
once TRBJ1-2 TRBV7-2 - CASSLQVWRGYTF TGTGCCAGCAGCTTACAGGTCTGGCGCGGCTACACCTTC
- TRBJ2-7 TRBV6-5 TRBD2 CASTAGTSFDEQYF TGTGCCAGCACTGCCGGGACTAGCTTCGACGAGCAGTACTTC
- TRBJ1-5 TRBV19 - CASSIDIFYQPQHF TGTGCCAGTAGTATCGACATTTTTTATCAGCCCCAGCATTTT
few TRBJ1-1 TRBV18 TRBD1 CASSLGTAMNTEAFF TGTGCCAGCTCACTAGGGACAGCAATGAACACTGAAGCTTTCTTT
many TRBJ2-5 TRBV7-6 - CASSLPRQQNRQETQYF TGTGCCAGCAGCTTACCTCGGCAACAGAATCGACAAGAGACCCAGTACTTC
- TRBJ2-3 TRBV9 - CASSVESSTDTQYF TGTGCCAGCAGCGTAGAATCTAGCACAGATACGCAGTATTTT
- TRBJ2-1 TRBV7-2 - CASSLEGGGTYNEQFF TGTGCCAGCAGCTTAGAGGGGGGGGGCACCTACAATGAGCAGTTCTTC
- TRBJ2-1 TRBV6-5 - CATWRTVYNEQFF TGTGCCACCTGGCGGACAGTTTACAATGAGCAGTTCTTC
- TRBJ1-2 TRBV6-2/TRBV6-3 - CASSTGNYGYTF TGTGCCAGCAGTACAGGGAACTATGGCTACACCTTC
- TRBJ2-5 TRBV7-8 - CASSFIDTGQETQYF TGTGCCAGCAGCTTCATAGATACAGGCCAAGAGACCCAGTACTTC
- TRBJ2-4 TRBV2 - CASRQGGGPKNIQYF TGTGCCAGCAGGCAAGGGGGGGGCCCAAAAAACATTCAGTACTTC
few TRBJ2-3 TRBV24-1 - CATSDSGTDTQYF TGTGCCACCAGTGACAGTGGCACAGATACGCAGTATTTT
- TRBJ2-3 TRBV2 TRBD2 CASSEGTSGGFTDTQYF TGTGCCAGCAGTGAAGGAACTAGCGGGGGCTTCACAGATACGCAGTATTTT
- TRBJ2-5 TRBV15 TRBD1 CATSIGQDPQETQYF TGTGCCACCAGCATTGGACAGGACCCACAAGAGACCCAGTACTTC
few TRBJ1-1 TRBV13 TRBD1 CASSLTGTGVGSAAFF TGTGCCAGCAGCTTAACCGGGACAGGTGTGGGATCCGCGGCTTTCTTT
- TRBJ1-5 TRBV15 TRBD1 CATSRKRTGDRQPQHF TGTGCCACCAGCAGAAAAAGGACAGGGGATCGTCAGCCCCAGCATTTT
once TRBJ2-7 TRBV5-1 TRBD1 CASSLARQGADEQYF TGCGCCAGCAGCTTGGCCCGACAGGGGGCGGACGAGCAGTACTTC
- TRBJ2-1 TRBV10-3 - CAISEGRVESSYNEQFF TGTGCCATCAGTGAGGGCAGGGTTGAAAGCTCCTACAATGAGCAGTTCTTC
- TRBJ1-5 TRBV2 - CASTMGQAVSNQPQHF TGTGCCAGCACGATGGGGCAGGCCGTTAGCAATCAGCCCCAGCATTTT
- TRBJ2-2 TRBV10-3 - CATSRGTGRAGSPFF TGTGCCACTTCCCGGGGAACCGGGCGGGCGGGGAGCCCCTTTTTT